This TCR beta chain was identified in a study of T cells in Graves' hyperthyroidism and ophthalmopathy. Study-level findings and limits: Most clonotypes that expanded in the thyroid above 0.001 also showed up in blood.

Authors of the study amplified TCR beta CDR3 regions from RNA transcripts. HTBI primers were used for first-round RT-PCR of the TCR CDR3. One entry per CDR3 protein, called by TCRdb with MiXCR from the multiplex PCR reads. The data show some 550,000 distinct CDR3 sequences, roughly 16% seen once. This clonotype was picked up many times. Its antigen is as yet unknown. This CDR3 spans 15 amino acids. Germline V gene lookup returns CDR1 MDHEN and CDR2 SYDVKM. J gave up 4 bases and V 4 bases, and 7 bases lay outside the gene matches. This clonotype originated in a woman aged 40 to 50 with Graves' ophthalmopathy. The sequenced sample was blood. The chain is built from TRBV28 and TRBJ2-5, with TRBD1 identical over 9 bases. The CDR3 spells CASSSQGALGETQYF. In DNA, the CDR3 is TGTGCCAGCAGTTCACAGGGGGCGTTAGGAGAGACCCAGTACTTC.